This T cell receptor beta chain was captured in a study of T cells in women clearing cervical HPV infection. For the study at large: No precancer developed; the control's incident HPV16 infection cleared within 12 months. HLA type stays a possible confounder, typing being limited.

Dot-blot hybridization genotyped cervical HPV amplified with MY09/MY11 PCR. About this clone itself: The CDR3 is cut off 3 residues early in the read; its end comes from the germline J gene.

Sequenced by immunoSEQ multiplex PCR; TCRdb stores in-frame clones only, minus some. The sample includes 20,000 to 25,000 clones. The CDR3 spans 14 residues. Germline values: CDR1 ENHRY, CDR2 SYGVKD. V lost 11 bases to trimming and J lost 1 base, with 16 bases between them. The origin of this receptor is a woman aged 18-70 years with a cervical HPV16 infection that either progressed to CIN3+ or cleared (not recorded which). The genes are TRBV10-3 and TRBJ2-3; TRBD1 might be the D (6 bases). Sequenced sample: blood buffy coat. CDR3 region: CAARTVSGTDTQYF. The CDR3 DNA, read in part, is TGTGCCGCCAGGACAGTTTCTGGCACAGATACG.